In this sample, the clone carrying this T cell receptor (beta chain) turned up once. Antigen: not known. This may be a read error, as it is one base from a much larger clone. The data were obtained in a study of regulatory T cells in long-lasting Graves disease. Study background: With positive TSH receptor antibodies and over 5 years of antithyroid drugs, Graves' disease was considered persistent. General study results and limits: The persistent group shared about 2,700 public clonotypes, more than the approximately 890 shared by new patients.

This CDR3 comprises 14 residues. Germline V gene data show CDR1 as SNHLY and CDR2 as FYNNEI. Trimming pared 5 bases from V and 4 bases from J, leaving 11 bases between. Time point specified: persistent/refractory GD, antithyroid drugs over 5 years with positive TRAb. The TCR library was prepared using RNA isolated from PBMCs. iRepertoire HTBI primers and Arm-PCR of CDR3 regions built TCR beta libraries. TCRdb ran MiXCR on the multiplex PCR reads and lists one entry per CDR3 protein. Of approximately 400,000 distinct CDR3 sequences in the sample, more than 20% were seen once. This TCR was sampled from a woman aged 40 to 50 with Graves disease. The material was peripheral blood mononuclear cells (PBMCs), obtained when the disease was refractory, from a patient treated with antithyroid drugs. J is TRBJ1-4 and V is TRBV2; TRBD1 might be the D (5 bases). The CDR3 sequence is CASSYGGNNEKLFF. The CDR3 DNA is TGTGCCAGCAGTTACGGGGGGAATAATGAAAAACTGTTTTTT.